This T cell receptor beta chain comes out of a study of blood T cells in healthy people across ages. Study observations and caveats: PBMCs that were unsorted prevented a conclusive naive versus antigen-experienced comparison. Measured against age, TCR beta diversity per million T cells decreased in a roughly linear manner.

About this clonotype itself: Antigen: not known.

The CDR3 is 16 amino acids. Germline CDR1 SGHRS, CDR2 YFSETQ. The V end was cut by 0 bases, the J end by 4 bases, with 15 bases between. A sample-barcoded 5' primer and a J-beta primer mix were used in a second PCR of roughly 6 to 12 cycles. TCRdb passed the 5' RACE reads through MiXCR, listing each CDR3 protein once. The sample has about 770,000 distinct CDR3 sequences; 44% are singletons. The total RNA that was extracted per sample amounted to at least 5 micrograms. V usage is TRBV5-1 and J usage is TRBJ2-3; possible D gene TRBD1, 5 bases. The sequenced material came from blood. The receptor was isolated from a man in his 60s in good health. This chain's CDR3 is CASSLATALTADTQYF. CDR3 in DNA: TGCGCCAGCAGCTTGGCGACAGCCCTGACTGCAGATACGCAGTATTTT. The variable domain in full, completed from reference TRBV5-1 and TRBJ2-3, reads KAGVTQTPRYLIKTRGQQVTLSCSPISGHRSVSWYQQTPGQGLQFLFEYFSETQRNKGNFPGRFSGRQFSNSRSEMNVSTLELGDSALYLCASSLATALTADTQYFGPGTRLTVL.